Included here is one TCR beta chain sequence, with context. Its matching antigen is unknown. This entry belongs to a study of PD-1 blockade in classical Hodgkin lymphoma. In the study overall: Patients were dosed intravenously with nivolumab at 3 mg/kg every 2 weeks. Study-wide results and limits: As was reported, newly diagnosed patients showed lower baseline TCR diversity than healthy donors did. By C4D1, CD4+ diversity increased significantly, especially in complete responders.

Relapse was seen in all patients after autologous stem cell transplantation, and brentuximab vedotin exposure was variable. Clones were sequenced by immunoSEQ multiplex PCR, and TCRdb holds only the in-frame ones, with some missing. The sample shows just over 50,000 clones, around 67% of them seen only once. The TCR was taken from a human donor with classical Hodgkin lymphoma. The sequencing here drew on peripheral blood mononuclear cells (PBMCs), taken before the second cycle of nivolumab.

CDR3 sequence: CASSLLTGRGELFF. CDR3 DNA: TGTGCCAGCAGTTTGTTGACCGGACGGGGGGAGCTGTTTTTT. The J gene is TRBJ2-2, the V gene TRBV28; no definite D call. V lost 3 bases and J lost 8, with 13 bases in between. This CDR3 has 14 amino acids. Germline V gives CDR1 MDHEN, CDR2 SYDVKM.